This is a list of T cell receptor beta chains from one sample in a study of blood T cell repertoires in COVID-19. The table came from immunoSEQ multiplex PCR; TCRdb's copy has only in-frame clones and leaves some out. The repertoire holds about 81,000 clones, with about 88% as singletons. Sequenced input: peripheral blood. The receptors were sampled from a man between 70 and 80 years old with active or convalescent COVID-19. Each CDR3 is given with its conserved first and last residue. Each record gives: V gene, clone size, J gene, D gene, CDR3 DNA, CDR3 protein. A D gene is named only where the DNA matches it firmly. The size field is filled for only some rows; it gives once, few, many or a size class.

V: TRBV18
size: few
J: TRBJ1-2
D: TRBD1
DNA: TGTGCCAGCTCAGCGAGGACAGGGGGCGACTATGGCTACACCTTC
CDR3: CASSARTGGDYGYTF

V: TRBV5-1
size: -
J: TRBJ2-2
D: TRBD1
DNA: TGCGCCAGCAGCCCGAAGACAGGGGGCGACCCTCGCACCGGGGAGCTGTTTTTT
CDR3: CASSPKTGGDPRTGELFF

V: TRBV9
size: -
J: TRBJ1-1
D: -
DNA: TGTGCCAGCAGCGTAGGTGGGGGCCAGGTGAACACTGAAGCTTTCTTT
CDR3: CASSVGGGQVNTEAFF

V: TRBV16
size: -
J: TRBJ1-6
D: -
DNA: TGTGCCAGCAGCCAATCGTTACAGAATAATTCACCCCTCCACTTT
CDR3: CASSQSLQNNSPLHF

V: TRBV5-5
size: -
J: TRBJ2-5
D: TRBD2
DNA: TGTGCCAGCAGCTTGGGACTAGCGCTACAAGAGACCCAGTACTTC
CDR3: CASSLGLALQETQYF

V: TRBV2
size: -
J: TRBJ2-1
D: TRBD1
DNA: TGTGCCAGCGGTCGGGACAGGGGAAATTACAATGAGCAGTTCTTC
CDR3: CASGRDRGNYNEQFF

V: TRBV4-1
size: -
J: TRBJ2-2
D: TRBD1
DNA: TGCGCCAGCAGCCAGGGACAGGGACCCAGCACCGGGGAGCTGTTTTTT
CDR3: CASSQGQGPSTGELFF

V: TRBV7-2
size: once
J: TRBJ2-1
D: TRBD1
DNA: TGTGCCAGCAGCTCCTCCGGGACAGGGGGAGACAATGAGCAGTTCTTC
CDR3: CASSSSGTGGDNEQFF

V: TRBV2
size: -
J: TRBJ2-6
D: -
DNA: TGTGCCAGCAGTCCAGGGGGGAGAGGGGCCAACGTCCTGACTTTC
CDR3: CASSPGGRGANVLTF

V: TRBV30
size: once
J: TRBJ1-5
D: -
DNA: TGTGCCTGGGGGGATCGCGGCCAGCCCCAGCATTTT
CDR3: CAWGDRGQPQHF

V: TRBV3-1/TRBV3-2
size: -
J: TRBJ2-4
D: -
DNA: TGTGCCAGCAGCCAAACAGGAACAAACATTCAGTACTTC
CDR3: CASSQTGTNIQYF

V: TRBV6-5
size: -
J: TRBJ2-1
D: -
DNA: TGTGCCAGCAGTTACGAGGGGGGGGCCTACAATGAGCAGTTCTTC
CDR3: CASSYEGGAYNEQFF

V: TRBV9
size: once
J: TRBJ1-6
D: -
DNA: TGTGCCAGCAGCCCCGACGTGGGAGGGAGTTCACCCCTCCACTTT
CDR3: CASSPDVGGSSPLHF

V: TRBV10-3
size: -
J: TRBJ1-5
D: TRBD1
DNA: TGTGCCATCAGTGAAACAGGGGCAGAGCAGCCCCAGCATTTT
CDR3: CAISETGAEQPQHF

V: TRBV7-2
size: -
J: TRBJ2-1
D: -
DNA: TGTGCCAGCAGCTCCCCCGGGGGAAGGGGGGGATACAATGAGCAGTTCTTC
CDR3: CASSSPGGRGGYNEQFF

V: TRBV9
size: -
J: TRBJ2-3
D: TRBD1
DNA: TGTGCCAGCAGCGTAGGAGGGACAGGGGACACAGATACGCAGTATTTT
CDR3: CASSVGGTGDTDTQYF

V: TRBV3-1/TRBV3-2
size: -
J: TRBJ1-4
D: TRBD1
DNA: TGTGCCAGCAGCCAAGGGTGGCAGGGGGAAAAGCTGTTTTTT
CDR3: CASSQGWQGEKLFF

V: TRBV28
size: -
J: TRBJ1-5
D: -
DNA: TGTGCCAGCAGTTACCCAGGGGCCAATCAGCCCCAGCATTTT
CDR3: CASSYPGANQPQHF

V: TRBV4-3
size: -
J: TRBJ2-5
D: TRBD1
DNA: TGCGCCAGCAGCCGAGGGACAGCGATTTACCAAGAGACCCAGTACTTC
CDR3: CASSRGTAIYQETQYF

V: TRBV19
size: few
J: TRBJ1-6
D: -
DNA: TGTGCCAGTAGTACCTCCACCAGGTATAATTCACCCCTCCACTTT
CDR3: CASSTSTRYNSPLHF

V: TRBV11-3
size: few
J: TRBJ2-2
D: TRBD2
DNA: TGTGCCAGCAGCCCTCGACTAGCGGGGGGGCCAAGCACCGGGGAGCTGTTTTTT
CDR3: CASSPRLAGGPSTGELFF

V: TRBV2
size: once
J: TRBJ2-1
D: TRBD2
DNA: TGTGCCAGCAGTGTGAGCAGGTCTTCAGCGGGGGGGTCCTACAATGAGCAGTTCTTC
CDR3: CASSVSRSSAGGSYNEQFF

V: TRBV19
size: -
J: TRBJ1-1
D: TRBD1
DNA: TGTGCCAGTAGTATAGATCTGACAGGGAGTGGAAAAGCTTTCTTT
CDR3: CASSIDLTGSGKAFF

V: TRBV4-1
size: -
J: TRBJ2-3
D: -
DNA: TGCGCCAGCAGCCAAGATCTTGGGGGGGCTTGGGGGACAGATACGCAGTATTTT
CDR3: CASSQDLGGAWGTDTQYF

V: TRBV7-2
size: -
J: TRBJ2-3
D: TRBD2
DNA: TGTGCCAGCAGCTTGGGCGGCGGGGGAGTCGGAGATACGCAGTATTTT
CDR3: CASSLGGGGVGDTQYF

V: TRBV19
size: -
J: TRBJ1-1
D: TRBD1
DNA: TGTGCCAGTCGTCCTGTCCGGGACAGGGGGGGGCGAAACACTGAAGCTTTCTTT
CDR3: CASRPVRDRGGRNTEAFF

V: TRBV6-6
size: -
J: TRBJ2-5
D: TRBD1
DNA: TGTGCCAGCAGAAGGGACAGGGTCGCGGAGACCCAGTACTTC
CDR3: CASRRDRVAETQYF

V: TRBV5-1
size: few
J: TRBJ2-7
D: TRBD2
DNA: TGCGCCAGCAGCTTAGGTAGCGGGGACCTCTACGAGCAGTACTTC
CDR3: CASSLGSGDLYEQYF

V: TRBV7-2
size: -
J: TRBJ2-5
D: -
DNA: TGTGCCAGCAGCTCCTTTATGGGGGCCCAAGAGACCCAGTACTTC
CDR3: CASSSFMGAQETQYF

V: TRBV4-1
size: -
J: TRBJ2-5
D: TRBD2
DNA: TGCGCCAGCAGCCAAGCCGGGGGGGAGACCCAGTACTTC
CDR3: CASSQAGGETQYF

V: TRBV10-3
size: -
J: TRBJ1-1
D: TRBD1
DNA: TGTGCCATCAGTGAGTCGACAGGGGATGGAACTGAAGCTTTCTTT
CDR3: CAISESTGDGTEAFF

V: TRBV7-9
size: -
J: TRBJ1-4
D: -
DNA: TGTGCCAGCAGCTTCCGGACTGAAAATGAAAAACTGTTTTTT
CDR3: CASSFRTENEKLFF

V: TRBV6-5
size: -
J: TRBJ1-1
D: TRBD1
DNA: TGTGCCAGCAGCCGGGACAGGAACACTGAAGCTTTCTTT
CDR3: CASSRDRNTEAFF

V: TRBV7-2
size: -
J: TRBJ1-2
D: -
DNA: TGTGCCAGCAGCTCCCGGGCCGAGGGAAACGGCTACACCTTC
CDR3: CASSSRAEGNGYTF

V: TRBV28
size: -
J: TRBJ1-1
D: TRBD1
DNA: TGTGCCAGCAGTCCACCAGGGGGCGAATGGGTTGAAGCTTTCTTT
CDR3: CASSPPGGEWVEAFF

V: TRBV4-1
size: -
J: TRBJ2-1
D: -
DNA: TGCGCCAGCAGCCAAGATACCCGGGAGACCTACAATGAGCAGTTCTTC
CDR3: CASSQDTRETYNEQFF

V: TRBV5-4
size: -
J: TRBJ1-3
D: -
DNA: TGTGCCAGCAGCCCCGGGTGGCCAAGCTCTGGAAACACCATATATTTT
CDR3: CASSPGWPSSGNTIYF

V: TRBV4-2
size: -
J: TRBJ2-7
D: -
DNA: TGTGCCAGCAGCCAAGTAGCCAATCGCGGCAGCTACGAGCAGTACTTC
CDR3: CASSQVANRGSYEQYF

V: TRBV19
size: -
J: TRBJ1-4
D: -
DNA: TGTGCCAGTAGCAAGTCTGCAGGGTGGAATGAAAAACTGTTTTTT
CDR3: CASSKSAGWNEKLFF

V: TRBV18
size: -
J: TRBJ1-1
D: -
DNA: TGTGCCAGCTCACCAGCAGGGGTCGTCACTGAAGCTTTCTTT
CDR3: CASSPAGVVTEAFF

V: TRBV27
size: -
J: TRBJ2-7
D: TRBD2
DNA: TGTGCCAGCAGTCGTCCGGGACTAGCTCGTGAGCAGTACTTC
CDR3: CASSRPGLAREQYF

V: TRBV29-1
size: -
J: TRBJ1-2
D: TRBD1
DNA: TGCAGCGTCGGGACAGACTATGGCTACACCTTC
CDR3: CSVGTDYGYTF

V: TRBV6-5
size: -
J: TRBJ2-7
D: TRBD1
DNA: TGTGCCAGCAGTTCCACGGACAGGGGGCTATACGAGCAGTACTTC
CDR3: CASSSTDRGLYEQYF

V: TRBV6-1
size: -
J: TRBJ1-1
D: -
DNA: TGTGCCAGCAGTGAAATATACAGGGAGGGGACTGAAGCTTTCTTT
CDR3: CASSEIYREGTEAFF

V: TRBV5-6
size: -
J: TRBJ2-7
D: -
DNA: TGTGCCAGCAGGGCGGCAGGGTTCTCCTACGAGCAGTACTTC
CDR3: CASRAAGFSYEQYF

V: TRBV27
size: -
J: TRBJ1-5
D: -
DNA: TGTGCCAGCAGGTCCTTTAGCAATCAGCCCCAGCATTTT
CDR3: CASRSFSNQPQHF

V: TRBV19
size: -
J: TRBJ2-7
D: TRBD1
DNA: TGTGCCAGTAGGAAGACAGGGCACTCCTACGAGCAGTACTTC
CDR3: CASRKTGHSYEQYF

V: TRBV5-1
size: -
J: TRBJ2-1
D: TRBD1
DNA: TGCGCCAGCAGCCCTACGCAGGGGGTCAATGAGCAGTTCTTC
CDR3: CASSPTQGVNEQFF

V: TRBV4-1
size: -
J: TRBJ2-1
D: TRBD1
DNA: TGCGCCAGCAGCCAACCCGGGACAGGGATTTCAGATGAGCAGTTCTTC
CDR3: CASSQPGTGISDEQFF

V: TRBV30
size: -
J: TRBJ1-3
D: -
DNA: TGTGCCTGGAGTGTATTCGGGGGGAAGATATATTTT
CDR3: CAWSVFGGKIYF